This T cell receptor beta chain was profiled in a study of identical twins (dated by TCRdb to 2016 to 2017). Looking at the study overall: To test whether fetal clonotypes persist, the study used deep sequencing on TCR alpha and beta repertoires from monozygotic twins, unrelated adults of various ages, and cord blood. To rule out contamination, the twin experiments were replicated at different times with different library preparation protocols. Points the paper makes about the study in general: Recombination models systematically underestimated out-of-frame TCR alpha sharing in monozygotic twins but agreed with sharing between unrelated individuals. In beta out-of-frame sequences, excess twin sharing was weaker, because having fewer shared sequences lowered the signal-to-noise ratio. Zero-insertion analyses could be partly confounded by invariant T cells such as MAIT and iNKT, although diverse VJ usage argued against such confounding for most clonotypes. Abundant cord blood beta clonotypes carried fewer insertions; young adult naive repertoires showed a weaker similar trend, while memory repertoires showed none. Compared with coincidental sharing between unrelated individuals, out-of-frame TCR alpha sequences shared between twins showed an excess of sequences with low generation probability. Because the same donors could not be followed over many years, conclusions were based on cross-sectional statistical analysis.

This clonotype was detected only a few times. Its target antigen remains unknown. No base qualities exist here, and no much larger clone lies one base off it. Library preparation used 5' RACE. Data came from an Illumina HiSeq 2000. A universal primer binding site was introduced by template switching, and a unique molecular identifier was present in the final cDNA, enabling accurate counting of TCR cDNA molecules. Specific primers in the conserved constant-segment region were used to synthesize first-strand cDNA for TCR alpha and beta chains. Each cDNA library was double barcoded, with a SMART-Mk sample barcode plus Illumina barcodes, to control for contamination. TruSeq adapter sequences, together with Illumina sample barcodes, were added in two successive PCR steps. Sequencing of the TCR alpha and beta cDNA libraries was done on the Illumina HiSeq platform using custom primers. The source study handled its data this way. MiGEC processed the raw reads to extract unique molecular identifiers, while MiXCR was used to determine the CDR3 positions. Recombination models were inferred per individual with the repgenHMM and IGoR tools using an EM algorithm. The analysis of shared clonotypes was done with the tcR package in R, with sharing normalized by the product of cloneset sizes. To study raw recombination without the effects of thymic and clonal selection, out-of-frame nonproductive sequences were analyzed. TCRdb redid the processing of the public reads, applying fastp at Q25 and MiXCR, and retained in-frame beta chains. Merged by CDR3 protein, the rows form single entries marked with the most common genes and DNA. The V and J calls follow TCRdb's processing rather than the paper's. The sample includes more than 400,000 distinct CDR3 sequences, with about 16% observed a single time. Together, the top ten hold roughly 0.46% of the sample.

All donors were healthy Caucasians. The twin cohort consisted of three pairs of female monozygotic twins, all aged roughly 18 to 30 years. CD4+ and CD8+ T cell populations were isolated with positive isolation kits from Invitrogen. This same sample was also taken into another study, of yellow fever vaccine responses in identical twins. Taken from the second paper: The T cell response to vaccination in identical twins was reported by the authors to appear partly convergent and partly personalized. The study precisely tracked vaccine-responding T cell clones in identical twins.

Source material: CD4+ T cells sorted from blood. The clonotype comes from a young woman in good health.

The encoded CDR3 is CASSDRVGLAAADTQYF. Read as DNA, the sequence is TGCGCCAGCAGTGACAGGGTGGGCCTAGCAGCAGCAGATACGCAGTATTTT. This sequence uses TRBV10-1 and TRBJ2-3; the D gene is perhaps TRBD1 or TRBD2, as each covers 5 bases. According to the germline V gene (reference sequence), CDR1 reads WNHNN and CDR2 reads SYGVQD. The CDR3 spans 17 residues, from the cysteine through the phenylalanine. This entry keeps only the CDR3 DNA: 51 bases, framed from base 1. The junction carries 20 bases between V and J, which are trimmed by 3 bases and 4 bases respectively.